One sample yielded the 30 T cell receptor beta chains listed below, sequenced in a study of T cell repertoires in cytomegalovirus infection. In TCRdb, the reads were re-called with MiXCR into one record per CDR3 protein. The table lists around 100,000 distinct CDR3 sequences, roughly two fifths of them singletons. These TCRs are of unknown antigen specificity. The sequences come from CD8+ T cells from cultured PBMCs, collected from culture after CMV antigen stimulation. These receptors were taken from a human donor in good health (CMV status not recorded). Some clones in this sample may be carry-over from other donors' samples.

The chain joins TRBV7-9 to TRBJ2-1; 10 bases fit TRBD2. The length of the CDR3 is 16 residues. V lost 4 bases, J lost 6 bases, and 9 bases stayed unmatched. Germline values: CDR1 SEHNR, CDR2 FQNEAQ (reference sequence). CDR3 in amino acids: CASSSRRQRGGNEQFF. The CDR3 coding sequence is TGTGCCAGCAGCTCCCGTCGCCAGCGGGGGGGCAATGAGCAGTTCTTC.

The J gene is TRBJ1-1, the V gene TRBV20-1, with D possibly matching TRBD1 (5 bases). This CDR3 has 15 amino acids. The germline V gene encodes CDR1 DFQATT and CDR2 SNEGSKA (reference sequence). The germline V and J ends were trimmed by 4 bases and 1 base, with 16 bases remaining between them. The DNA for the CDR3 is TGCAGTGCTACCGATTGGGGGGTCACGAACACTGAAGCTTTCTTT. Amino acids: CSATDWGVTNTEAFF.

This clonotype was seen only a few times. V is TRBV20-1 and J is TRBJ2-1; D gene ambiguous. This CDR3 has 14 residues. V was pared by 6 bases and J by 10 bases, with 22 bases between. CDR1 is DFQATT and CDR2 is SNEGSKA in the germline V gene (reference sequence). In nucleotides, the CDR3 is TGCAGTGCCCCCCCCGTAGGCCTAGGGTGGGAGCAGTTCTTC. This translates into CSAPPVGLGWEQFF.

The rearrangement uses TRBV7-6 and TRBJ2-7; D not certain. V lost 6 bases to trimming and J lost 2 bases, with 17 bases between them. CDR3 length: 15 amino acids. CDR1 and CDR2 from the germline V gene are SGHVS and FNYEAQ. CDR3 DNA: TGTGCCAGCAGTCCCGCTACCGGTGGGGCCTACGAGCAGTACTTC. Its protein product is CASSPATGGAYEQYF.

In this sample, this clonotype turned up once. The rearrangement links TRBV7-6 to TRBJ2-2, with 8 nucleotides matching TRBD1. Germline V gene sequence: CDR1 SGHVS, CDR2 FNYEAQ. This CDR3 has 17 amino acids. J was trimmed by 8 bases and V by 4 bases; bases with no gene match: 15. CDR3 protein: CASSWRLGQGASGELFF. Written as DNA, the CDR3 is TGTGCCAGCAGCTGGCGCCTCGGGCAGGGGGCATCGGGGGAGCTGTTTTTT.

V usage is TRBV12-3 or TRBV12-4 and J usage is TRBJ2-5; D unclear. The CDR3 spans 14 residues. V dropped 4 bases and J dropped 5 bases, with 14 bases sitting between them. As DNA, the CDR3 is TGTGCCAGCAGTTCCACACAAGATTGGGAGACCCAGTACTTC. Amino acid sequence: CASSSTQDWETQYF.

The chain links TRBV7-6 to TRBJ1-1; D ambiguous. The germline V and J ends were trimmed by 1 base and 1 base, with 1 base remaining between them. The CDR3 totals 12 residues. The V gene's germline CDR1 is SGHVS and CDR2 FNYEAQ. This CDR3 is CASSLENTEAFF. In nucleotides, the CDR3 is TGTGCCAGCAGCTTAGAGAACACTGAAGCTTTCTTT.

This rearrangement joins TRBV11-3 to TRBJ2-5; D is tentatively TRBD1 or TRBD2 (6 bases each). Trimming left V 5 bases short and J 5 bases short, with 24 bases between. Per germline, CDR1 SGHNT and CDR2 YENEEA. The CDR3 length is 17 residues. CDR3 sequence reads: CASSPGAGGRPGETQYF. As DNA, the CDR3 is TGTGCCAGCAGCCCGGGGGCTGGAGGCCGACCTGGGGAGACCCAGTACTTC.

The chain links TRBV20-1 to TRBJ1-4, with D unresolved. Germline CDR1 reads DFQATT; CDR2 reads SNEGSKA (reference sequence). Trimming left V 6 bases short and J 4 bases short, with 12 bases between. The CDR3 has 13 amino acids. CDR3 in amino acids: CSARLPRNEKLFF. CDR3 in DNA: TGCAGTGCACGGCTCCCCCGTAATGAAAAACTGTTTTTT.

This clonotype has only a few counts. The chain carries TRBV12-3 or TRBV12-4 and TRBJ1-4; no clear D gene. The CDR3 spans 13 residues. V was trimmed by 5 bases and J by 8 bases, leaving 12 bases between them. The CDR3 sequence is CASSLFRLEKLFF. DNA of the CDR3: TGTGCCAGCAGTCTCTTTAGATTAGAAAAACTGTTTTTT.

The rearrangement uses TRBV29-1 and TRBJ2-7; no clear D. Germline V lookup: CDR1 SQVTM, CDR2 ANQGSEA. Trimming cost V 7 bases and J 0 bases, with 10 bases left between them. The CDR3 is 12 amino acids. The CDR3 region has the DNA TGCAGCGGTGGAGAAAGCTCCTACGAGCAGTACTTC. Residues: CSGGESSYEQYF.

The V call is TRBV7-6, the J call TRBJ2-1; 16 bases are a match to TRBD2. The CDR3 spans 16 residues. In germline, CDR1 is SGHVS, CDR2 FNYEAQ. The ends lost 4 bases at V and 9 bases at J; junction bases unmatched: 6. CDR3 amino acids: CASSSGTSGGAGEQFF. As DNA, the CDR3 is TGTGCCAGCAGCTCTGGGACTAGCGGGGGGGCCGGTGAGCAGTTCTTC.

In nucleotides, the CDR3 is TGTGCCAGCAGTTGGACAGGGACCTACGAGCAGTACTTC. It is translated as CASSWTGTYEQYF. The chain uses TRBV6-1 and TRBJ2-7; TRBD1 agrees at 8 bases. CDR1 MNHNS and CDR2 SASEGT come from the germline V gene. The CDR3 loop spans 13 amino acids. V shed 5 bases, J shed 2 bases, and the junction held 2 bases outside the gene matches.

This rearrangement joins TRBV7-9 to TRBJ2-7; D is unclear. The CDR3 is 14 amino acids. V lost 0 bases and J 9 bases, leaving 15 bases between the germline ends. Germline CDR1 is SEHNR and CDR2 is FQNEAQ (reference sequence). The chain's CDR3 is CASSLAMGSDVQYF. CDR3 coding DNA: TGTGCCAGCAGCTTAGCGATGGGGTCGGACGTGCAGTACTTC.

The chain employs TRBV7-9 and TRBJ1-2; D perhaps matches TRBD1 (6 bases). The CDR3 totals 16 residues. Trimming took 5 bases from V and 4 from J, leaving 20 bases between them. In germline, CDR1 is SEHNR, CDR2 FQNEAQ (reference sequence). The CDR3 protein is CASSPGGAGVAYGYTF. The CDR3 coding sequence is TGTGCCAGCAGCCCGGGTGGGGCAGGGGTAGCCTATGGCTACACCTTC.

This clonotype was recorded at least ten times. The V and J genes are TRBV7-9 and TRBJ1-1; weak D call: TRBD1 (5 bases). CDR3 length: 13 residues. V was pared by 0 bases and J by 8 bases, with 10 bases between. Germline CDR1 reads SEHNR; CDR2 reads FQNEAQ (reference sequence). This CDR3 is CASSLAPGPEAFF. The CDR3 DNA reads TGTGCCAGCAGCTTAGCCCCGGGACCCGAAGCTTTCTTT.

In DNA, the CDR3 is TGTGCCAGCAGTGAACCCGTCGGGGAGCTGTTTTTT. As protein: CASSEPVGELFF. This rearrangement joins TRBV6-1 to TRBJ2-2; D remains ambiguous. From germline, CDR1 is MNHNS and CDR2 SASEGT. Trimming pared 2 bases from V and 7 bases from J, leaving 5 bases between. The length of the CDR3 is 12 residues.

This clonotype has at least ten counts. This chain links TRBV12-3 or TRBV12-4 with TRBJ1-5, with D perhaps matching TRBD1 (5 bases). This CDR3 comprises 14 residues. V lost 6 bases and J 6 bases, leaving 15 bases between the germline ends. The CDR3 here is CASRAGLVGQPQHF. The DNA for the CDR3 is TGTGCCAGCAGGGCAGGGTTGGTCGGTCAGCCCCAGCATTTT.

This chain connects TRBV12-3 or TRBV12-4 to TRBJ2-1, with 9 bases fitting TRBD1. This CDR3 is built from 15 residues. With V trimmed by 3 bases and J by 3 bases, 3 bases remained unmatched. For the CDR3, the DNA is TGTGCCAGCAGTTTTGGGACAGGGAGCTACAATGAGCAGTTCTTC. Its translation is CASSFGTGSYNEQFF.

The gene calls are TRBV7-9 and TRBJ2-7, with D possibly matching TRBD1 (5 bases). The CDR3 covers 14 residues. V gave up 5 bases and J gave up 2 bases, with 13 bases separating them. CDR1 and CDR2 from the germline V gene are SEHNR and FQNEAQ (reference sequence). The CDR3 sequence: CASSARQLPYEQYF. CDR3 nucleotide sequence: TGTGCCAGCAGCGCCAGACAGCTTCCCTACGAGCAGTACTTC.

CDR3 in amino acids: CASSVATPDEAFF. Written as DNA, the CDR3 is TGTGCCAGCAGCGTGGCGACACCCGACGAAGCTTTCTTT. The chain combines TRBV9 with TRBJ1-1; no clear D. The CDR3 loop spans 13 amino acids. Per germline, CDR1 SGDLS and CDR2 YYNGEE. Trimming stripped 2 bases from V and 8 bases from J, with 13 bases between.

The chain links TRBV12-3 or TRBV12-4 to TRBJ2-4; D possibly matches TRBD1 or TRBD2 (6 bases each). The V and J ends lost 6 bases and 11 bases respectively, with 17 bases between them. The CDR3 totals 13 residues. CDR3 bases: TGTGCCAGCAGCACCGGGGGCCCTCGCCTTCAGTACTTC. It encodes CASSTGGPRLQYF.

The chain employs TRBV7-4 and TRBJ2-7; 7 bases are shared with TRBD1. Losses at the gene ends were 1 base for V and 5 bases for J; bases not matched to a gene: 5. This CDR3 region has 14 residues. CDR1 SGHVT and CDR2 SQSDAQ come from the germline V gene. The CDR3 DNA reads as TGTGCCAGCAGCTTAGGAGGGGGCGTAGACGAGCAGTACTTC. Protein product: CASSLGGGVDEQYF.

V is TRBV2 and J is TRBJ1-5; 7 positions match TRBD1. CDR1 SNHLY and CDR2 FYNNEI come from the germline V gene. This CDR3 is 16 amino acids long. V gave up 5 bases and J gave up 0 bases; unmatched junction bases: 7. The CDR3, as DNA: TGTGCCAGCAGTTCCACAGGGGCTAATAGCAATCAGCCCCAGCATTTT. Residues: CASSSTGANSNQPQHF.

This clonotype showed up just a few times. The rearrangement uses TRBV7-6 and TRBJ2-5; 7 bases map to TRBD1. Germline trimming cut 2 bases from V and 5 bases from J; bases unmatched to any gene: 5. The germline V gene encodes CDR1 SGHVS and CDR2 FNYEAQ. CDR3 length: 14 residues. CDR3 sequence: CASSLRGPRETQYF. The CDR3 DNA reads TGTGCCAGCAGCTTAAGGGGGCCTCGGGAGACCCAGTACTTC.

CDR3 DNA sequence: TGTGCCAGCCTGGGAAACACCGGGGAGCTGTTTTTT. This sequence encodes CASLGNTGELFF. The chain couples TRBV2 to TRBJ2-2; D remains ambiguous. Germline CDR1 and CDR2: SNHLY and FYNNEI. The germline V and J ends were trimmed by 8 bases and 2 bases, with 6 bases remaining between them. The CDR3 extends over 12 amino acids.

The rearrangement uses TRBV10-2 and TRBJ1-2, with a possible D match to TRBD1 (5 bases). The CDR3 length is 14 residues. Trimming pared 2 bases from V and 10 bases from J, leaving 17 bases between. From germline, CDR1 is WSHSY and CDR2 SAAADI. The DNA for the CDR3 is TGCGCCAGCAGTGAGCTCGGGGGAGGTAGTGCCTACACCTTC. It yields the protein CASSELGGGSAYTF.

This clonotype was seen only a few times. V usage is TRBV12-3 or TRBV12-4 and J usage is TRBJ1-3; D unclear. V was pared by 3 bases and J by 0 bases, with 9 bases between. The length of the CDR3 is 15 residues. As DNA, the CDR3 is TGTGCCAGCAGTTTGGGTCCTTACTCTGGAAACACCATATATTTT. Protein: CASSLGPYSGNTIYF.

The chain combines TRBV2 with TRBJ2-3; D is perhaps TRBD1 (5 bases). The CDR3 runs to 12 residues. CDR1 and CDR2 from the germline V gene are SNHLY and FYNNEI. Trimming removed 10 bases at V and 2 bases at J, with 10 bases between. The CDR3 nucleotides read TGTGCCACGGAAGGGGCCACAGATACGCAGTATTTT. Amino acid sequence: CATEGATDTQYF. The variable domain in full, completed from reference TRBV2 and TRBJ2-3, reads EPEVTQTPSHQVTQMGQEVILRCVPISNHLYFYWYRQILGQKVEFLVSFYNNEISEKSEIFDDQFSVERPDGSNFTLKIRSTKLEDSAMYFCATEGATDTQYFGPGTRLTVL.

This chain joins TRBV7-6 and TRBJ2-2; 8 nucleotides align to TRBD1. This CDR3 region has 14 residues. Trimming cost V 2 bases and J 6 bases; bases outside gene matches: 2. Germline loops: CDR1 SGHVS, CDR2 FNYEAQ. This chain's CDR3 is CASSLRTGPGELFF. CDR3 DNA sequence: TGTGCCAGCAGCTTAAGGACAGGGCCCGGGGAGCTGTTTTTT.